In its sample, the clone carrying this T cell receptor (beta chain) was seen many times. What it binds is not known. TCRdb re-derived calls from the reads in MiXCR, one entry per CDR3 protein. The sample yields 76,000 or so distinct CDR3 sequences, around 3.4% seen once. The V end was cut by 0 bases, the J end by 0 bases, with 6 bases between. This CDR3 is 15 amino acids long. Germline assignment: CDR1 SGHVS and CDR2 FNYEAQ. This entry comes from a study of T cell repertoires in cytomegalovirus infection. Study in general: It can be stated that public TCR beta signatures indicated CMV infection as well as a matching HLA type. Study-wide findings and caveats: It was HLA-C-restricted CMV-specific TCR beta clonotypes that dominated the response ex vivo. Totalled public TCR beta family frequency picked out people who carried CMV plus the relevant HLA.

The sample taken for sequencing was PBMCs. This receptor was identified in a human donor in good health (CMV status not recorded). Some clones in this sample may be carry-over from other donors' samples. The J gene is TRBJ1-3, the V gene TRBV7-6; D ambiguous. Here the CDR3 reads CASSLAPVSGNTIYF. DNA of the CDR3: TGTGCCAGCAGCTTAGCCCCTGTCTCTGGAAACACCATATATTTT.